This T cell receptor beta chain was identified in a study of blood T cell repertoires in COVID-19. In the study's own analysis: Reference gene primer amplification gave nucleated cell count estimates. Measured with immunoSEQ multiplex PCR; TCRdb has only the in-frame clones, and not every one. That table is the source of V, J and clone size, and D and trimming were worked out from the DNA. The data contain roughly 260,000 clones, 75% to 90% of them seen just once; the ten biggest clones take up about 1.9%. Germline CDR1 SEHNR, CDR2 FQNEAQ (reference sequence). Trimming cost V 3 bases and J 2 bases, with 16 bases left between them. The CDR3 is made up of 16 amino acids. In this sample, this clone turned up once.

This clonotype was obtained from a woman between 45 and 65 years old who had recovered from COVID-19. The source material was PBMCs or T cells enriched from blood (not recorded which). The V gene is TRBV7-9, the J gene TRBJ2-5; no definite D call. CDR3 DNA: TGTGCCAGCAGCTTCCCGTTGGCGCACGGGCAAGAGACCCAGTACTTC. Protein sequence: CASSFPLAHGQETQYF.